This is a list of T cell receptor beta chains from one sample in a study of T cell responses to AZD1222 COVID-19 vaccine. Generated by immunoSEQ multiplex PCR, the TCRdb table keeps only in-frame clones and is missing some. The data show 120,000 or so clones, about 93% seen once. Sequencing used peripheral blood, obtained 28 days after the second dose of the MenACWY control vaccine. These receptors all come from an adult who received the MenACWY meningococcal vaccine as a control. The CDR3 runs from the conserved cysteine through the conserved F or W. Fields, in order: clone size, V gene, CDR3 length, J gene, D gene, CDR3 DNA, CDR3 protein. The D gene is left open where the match is weak. Clone size is not always given. Where it is, it says once, few, many or a class for expanded clones.

once	TRBV28	12	TRBJ2-2	-	TGTGCCAGCAGAGTCTCGACCGGGGAGCTGTTTTTT	CASRVSTGELFF
-	TRBV6-6	16	TRBJ1-1	TRBD1	TGTGCCAGCAGTTACTCTACAGGGGGCCCGAACACTGAAGCTTTCTTT	CASSYSTGGPNTEAFF
few	TRBV6-1	15	TRBJ2-3	TRBD1	TGTGCCAGCAGTGAAAGAACAGGGGGTGCAGATACGCAGTATTTT	CASSERTGGADTQYF
-	TRBV6-5	12	TRBJ1-2	-	TGTGCCAGCAGGCGACAGGACTATGGCTACACCTTC	CASRRQDYGYTF
-	TRBV5-6	15	TRBJ2-2	-	TGTGCCAGCAGCTTGCTAGCATCGAACACCGGGGAGCTGTTTTTT	CASSLLASNTGELFF
-	TRBV7-2	14	TRBJ1-2	TRBD1	TGTGCCAGCAGCTTAGGGGTACAGGGGGTAGTCAACACCTTC	CASSLGVQGVVNTF
-	TRBV10-3	15	TRBJ1-6	TRBD1	TGTGCCATCAGTATCGACAGGGGGTCTAATTCACCCCTCCACTTT	CAISIDRGSNSPLHF
-	TRBV14	14	TRBJ1-4	-	TGTGCCAGCAGCCAAGCTAGTAAGGCAGAAAAACTGTTTTTT	CASSQASKAEKLFF
-	TRBV28	15	TRBJ2-2	TRBD1	TGTGCCAGCAGTTCGGGACAGCTGAACACCGGGGAGCTGTTTTTT	CASSSGQLNTGELFF
-	TRBV28	17	TRBJ1-1	TRBD1	TGTGCCAGCAGTTTAGGACAGGGGGCCACGCGGAACACTGAAGCTTTCTTT	CASSLGQGATRNTEAFF
-	TRBV6-5	12	TRBJ2-7	-	TGTGCCAGCAGTCAATACAGGGACGAGCAGTACTTC	CASSQYRDEQYF
-	TRBV29-1	14	TRBJ2-5	-	TGCAGCGTTGACCCGGGACTGCCTCAAGAGACCCAGTACTTC	CSVDPGLPQETQYF
-	TRBV15	15	TRBJ1-5	-	TGTGCCACCAGCAGAGTTGTGGGGGGAAATCAGCCCCAGCATTTT	CATSRVVGGNQPQHF
-	TRBV5-1	15	TRBJ1-5	-	TGCGCCAGCAGCTTGGGGACAGCTAGCAATCAGCCCCAGCATTTT	CASSLGTASNQPQHF
few	TRBV18	14	TRBJ1-1	-	TGTGCCAGCTCACCCCTTAGGGATGGAACTGAAGCTTTCTTT	CASSPLRDGTEAFF
-	TRBV7-2	13	TRBJ1-5	-	TGTGCCAGCAGCTTGGTTATCAATCAGCCCCAGCATTTT	CASSLVINQPQHF
-	TRBV6-6	15	TRBJ2-1	TRBD2	TGTGCCAGCAGAGAGACTAGCGCTTCCTACAATGAGCAGTTCTTC	CASRETSASYNEQFF
-	TRBV6-4	15	TRBJ2-2	-	TGTGCCAGCAGTGAGGAGTATACGAACACCGGGGAGCTGTTTTTT	CASSEEYTNTGELFF
-	TRBV28	14	TRBJ2-1	-	TGTGCCAGCAGTTATGGGGGCAGCTACAATGAGCAGTTCTTC	CASSYGGSYNEQFF
-	TRBV2	12	TRBJ1-1	TRBD1	TGTGCCAGCAGGGGGGACAGCACTGAAGCTTTCTTT	CASRGDSTEAFF
-	TRBV6-2/TRBV6-3	11	TRBJ2-7	-	TGTGCCAGCAGTTACCGGGGCGAGCAGTACTTC	CASSYRGEQYF
once	TRBV7-2	18	TRBJ2-7	-	TGTGCCAGCAGCTTAGCGCGAGGATACGGGAGCGACCGCTCCGAGCAGTACTTC	CASSLARGYGSDRSEQYF
-	TRBV11-2	18	TRBJ1-1	-	TGTGCCAGCAGCTTAGGAGTAAGCGCAATGGCCTCGAACACTGAAGCTTTCTTT	CASSLGVSAMASNTEAFF
few	TRBV27	17	TRBJ1-5	-	TGTGCCAGCAGTAAACAAAAAGACAGGCATAGCAATCAGCCCCAGCATTTT	CASSKQKDRHSNQPQHF
-	TRBV28	14	TRBJ1-1	-	TGTGCCAGCAGACCGGCGGGGGCGGGGACTGAAGCTTTCTTT	CASRPAGAGTEAFF
-	TRBV19	15	TRBJ1-1	TRBD1	TGTGCCAGTAGTAAGGGACAGCTGGTGAACACTGAAGCTTTCTTT	CASSKGQLVNTEAFF
-	TRBV6-5	14	TRBJ1-5	TRBD1	TGTGCCAGCAGTCGAGGGACAGGGAATCAGCCCCAGCATTTT	CASSRGTGNQPQHF
-	TRBV6-6	13	TRBJ1-3	-	TGTGCCAGCGAGGACAGCAAAGGAAACACCATATATTTT	CASEDSKGNTIYF
-	TRBV27	14	TRBJ2-7	TRBD2	TGTGCCAGCAGTTTAACGGGAGGGCCCAGCGAGCAGTACTTC	CASSLTGGPSEQYF
-	TRBV5-4	15	TRBJ2-5	TRBD2	TGTGCCAGCAGCTTGGCAGGCGGGGGTCAAGAGACCCAGTACTTC	CASSLAGGGQETQYF
-	TRBV7-2	13	TRBJ1-2	TRBD1	TGTGCCAGCAGCTTCCAGGGGGCGGGTGGCTACACCTTC	CASSFQGAGGYTF
-	TRBV7-9	14	TRBJ2-5	TRBD1	TGTGCCAGCAGCTTTGACAGGGGAATAGAGACCCAGTACTTC	CASSFDRGIETQYF
once	TRBV2	14	TRBJ2-7	-	TGTGCCAGCAAAAGCGGACAGAGCTCCTACGAGCAGTACTTC	CASKSGQSSYEQYF
-	TRBV3-1/TRBV3-2	14	TRBJ2-2	TRBD2	TGTGCCAGCCAACTAGCGGGAGGATCCGGGGAGCTGTTTTTT	CASQLAGGSGELFF
-	TRBV28	13	TRBJ1-2	TRBD1	TGTGCCAGCAGGGAACAGGGGCTCGATGGCTACACCTTC	CASREQGLDGYTF
-	TRBV14	14	TRBJ2-1	-	TGTGCCAGCAGCCAAGCCTACTCCTACAATGAGCAGTTCTTC	CASSQAYSYNEQFF
-	TRBV7-9	13	TRBJ2-3	-	TGTGCCAGCAGCCCCTTTTCGGCAGATACGCAGTATTTT	CASSPFSADTQYF
-	TRBV6-1	15	TRBJ2-3	-	TGTGCCAGCAGTGAAACCCACAGGGCTCTGGATACGCAGTATTTT	CASSETHRALDTQYF
-	TRBV11-2	15	TRBJ1-6	TRBD1	TGTGCCAGCAGCTTAGGAGGACAGGGAAGCTCACCCCTCCACTTT	CASSLGGQGSSPLHF
-	TRBV21-1	20	TRBJ1-3	-	TGTGCCAGCAGCAAAGACCTCCGGGACAGGAGTCCCATCTCTGGAAACACCATATATTTT	CASSKDLRDRSPISGNTIYF
once	TRBV5-5	15	TRBJ2-7	TRBD1	TGTGCCAGCAGCACCGGGCAGGGGGTGGCGGACGAGCAGTACTTC	CASSTGQGVADEQYF
-	TRBV5-6	14	TRBJ1-3	-	TGTGCCAGCAGCTTGGGTTGGGTTGGAAACACCATATATTTT	CASSLGWVGNTIYF
-	TRBV28	12	TRBJ1-2	-	TGTGCCAGCAGTACACAGGGATATGGCTACACCTTC	CASSTQGYGYTF
-	TRBV2	14	TRBJ2-5	TRBD1	TGTGCCAGCTTCCCAACCAGGGGGCTGGGGACCCAGTACTTC	CASFPTRGLGTQYF
-	TRBV4-3	14	TRBJ2-3	-	TGCGCCAGCAGCCAGGGAGACAACACAGATACGCAGTATTTT	CASSQGDNTDTQYF
once	TRBV7-3	14	TRBJ2-7	-	TGTGCCAGCAGCTTATCGGGCGCGAACTCCGAGCAGTACTTC	CASSLSGANSEQYF
-	TRBV11-2	13	TRBJ2-5	TRBD2	TGTGCCAGCAGCGCCGGGGGGACGGAGACCCAGTACTTC	CASSAGGTETQYF
-	TRBV19	13	TRBJ1-5	-	TGTGCCAGTAATGATGGGCTCAATCAGCCCCAGCATTTT	CASNDGLNQPQHF
few	TRBV29-1	11	TRBJ1-5	-	TGCAGCGTTGTTCACAGTCAGCCCCAGCATTTT	CSVVHSQPQHF
-	TRBV7-9	14	TRBJ2-7	TRBD1	TGTGCCAGCAGCGTCGGGACAGGTCCCTACGAGCAGTACTTC	CASSVGTGPYEQYF
-	TRBV5-4	19	TRBJ2-5	TRBD1	TGTGCCAGCAGCTTCCCCGGGACAGGGAATTTTTTTGGCCAAGAGACCCAGTACTTC	CASSFPGTGNFFGQETQYF
-	TRBV28	14	TRBJ1-2	-	TGTGCCAGCCAGTGGCCAGGGGAGGTCAGAGGCTACACCTTC	CASQWPGEVRGYTF
-	TRBV5-6	14	TRBJ2-4	-	TGTGCCAGCAGCTTGTCTGGGTTCGAAAACATTCAGTACTTC	CASSLSGFENIQYF
few	TRBV12-3/TRBV12-4	13	TRBJ1-1	-	TGTGCCAGCAGTTTGGAGATGGACACTGAAGCTTTCTTT	CASSLEMDTEAFF
-	TRBV25-1	13	TRBJ1-2	-	TGTGCCAGCAGTCCCGACTTAAACTATGGCTACACCTTC	CASSPDLNYGYTF
-	TRBV7-3	16	TRBJ2-1	-	TGTGCCAGCAGCTTAGGGGCAGCAGAACCCTACAATGAGCAGTTCTTC	CASSLGAAEPYNEQFF
-	TRBV28	19	TRBJ2-5	TRBD2	TGTGCCAGCAGTTTAATGCAGTCGGCTGCGGGAGGGCCCCAAGAGACCCAGTACTTC	CASSLMQSAAGGPQETQYF
-	TRBV28	14	TRBJ2-7	TRBD2	TGTGCCAGCAGTTTTTCCAGCGGGAGGGGCGAGCAGTACTTC	CASSFSSGRGEQYF